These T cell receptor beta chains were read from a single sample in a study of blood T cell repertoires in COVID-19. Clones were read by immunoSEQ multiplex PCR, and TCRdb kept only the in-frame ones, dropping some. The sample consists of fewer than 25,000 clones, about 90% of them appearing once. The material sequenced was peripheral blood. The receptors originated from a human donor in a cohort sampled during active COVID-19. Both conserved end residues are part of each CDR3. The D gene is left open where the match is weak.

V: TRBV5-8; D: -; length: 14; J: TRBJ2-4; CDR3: CASSFQGAKNIQYF
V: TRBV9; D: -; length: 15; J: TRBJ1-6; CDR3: CASSRSYRDNSPLHF
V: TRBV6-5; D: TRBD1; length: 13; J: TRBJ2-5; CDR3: CASMDRGQETQYF
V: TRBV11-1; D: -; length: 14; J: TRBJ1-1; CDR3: CASSFGSDSSKAFF
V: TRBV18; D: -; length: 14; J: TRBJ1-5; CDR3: CASSQDSGNQPQHF
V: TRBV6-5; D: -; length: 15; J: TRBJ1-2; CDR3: CASSYTTGTNYGYTF
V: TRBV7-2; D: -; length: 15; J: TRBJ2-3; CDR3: CASSIRSGPTDTQYF
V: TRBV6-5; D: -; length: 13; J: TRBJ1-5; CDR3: CASSYNRDQPQHF
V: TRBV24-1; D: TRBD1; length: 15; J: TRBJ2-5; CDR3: CATRQPPTGDETQYF
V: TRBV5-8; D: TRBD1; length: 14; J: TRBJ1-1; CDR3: CASSLGTGNTEAFF
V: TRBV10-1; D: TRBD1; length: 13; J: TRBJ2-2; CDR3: CASMDRAAGELFF
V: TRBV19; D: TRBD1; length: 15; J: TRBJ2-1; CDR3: CASRSDRVGYNEQFF
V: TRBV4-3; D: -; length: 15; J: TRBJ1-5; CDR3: CASSQDRTVNQPQHF
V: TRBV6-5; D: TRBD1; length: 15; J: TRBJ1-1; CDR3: CASSYPGTDNTEAFF
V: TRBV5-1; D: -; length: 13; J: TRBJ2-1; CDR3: CASSLQGPNEQFF
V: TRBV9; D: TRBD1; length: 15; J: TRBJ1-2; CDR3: CASSARDRVDYGYTF
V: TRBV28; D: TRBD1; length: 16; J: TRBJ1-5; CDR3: CGARGPRQGARQPQHF
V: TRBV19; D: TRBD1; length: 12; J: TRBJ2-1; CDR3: CATRQGGNEQFF
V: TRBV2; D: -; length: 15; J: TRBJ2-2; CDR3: CASSNFGGAGGELFF
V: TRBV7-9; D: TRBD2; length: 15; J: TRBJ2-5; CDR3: CASSLAGGRGETQYF
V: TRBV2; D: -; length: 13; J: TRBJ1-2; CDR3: CASTLTGGYGYTF
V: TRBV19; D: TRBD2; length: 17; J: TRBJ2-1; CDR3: CASSSVTSGRNYNEQFF
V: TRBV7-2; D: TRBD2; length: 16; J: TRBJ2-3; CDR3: CASSSRPGGGTDTQYF
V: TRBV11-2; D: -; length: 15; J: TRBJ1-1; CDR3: CASSLVPGGDTEAFF
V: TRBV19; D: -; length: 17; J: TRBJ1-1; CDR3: CASRSYLRGMMNTEAFF
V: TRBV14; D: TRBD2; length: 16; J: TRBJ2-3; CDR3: CASSQAAAGGADTQYF
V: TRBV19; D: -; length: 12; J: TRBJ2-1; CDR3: CASSLPGVKQFF
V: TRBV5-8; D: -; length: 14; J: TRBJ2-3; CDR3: CASSLSSNTDTQYF
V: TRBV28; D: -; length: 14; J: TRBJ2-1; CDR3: CASSFARGYNEQFF
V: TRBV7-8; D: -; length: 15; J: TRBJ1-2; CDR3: CASSSSVDSFLLLAF
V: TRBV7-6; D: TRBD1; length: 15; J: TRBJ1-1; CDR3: CASSPTGTGTDEAFF
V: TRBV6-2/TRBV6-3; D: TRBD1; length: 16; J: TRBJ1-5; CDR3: CASSHNRGLGNQPQHF
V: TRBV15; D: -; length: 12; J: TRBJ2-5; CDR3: CATSSHGETQYF
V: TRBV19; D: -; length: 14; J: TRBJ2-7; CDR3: CASSPQLSYYEQYF